This TCR beta chain is from a study of shared clonotypes between healthy human individuals. This clone has a handful of counts. Antigen specificity is unknown. The naive CD8 subset, CD45RO-negative cells positively selected for CCR7, excluded terminally differentiated effector memory CD45RA+ cells. Points from the study as a whole: Of the naive CD4 clonotypes, about 5.4% were shared across a few donors.

Looked up from germline, CDR1 is MNHNS and CDR2 is SASEGT. CDR3 length: 13 amino acids. V gave up 5 bases and J gave up 2 bases, with 8 bases separating them. Repertoires were generated with immunoSEQ multiplex PCR, while TCRdb's copy carries only in-frame clones and drops some. This table has about 2.1 million clones, about 93% appearing once. This chain uses TRBV6-1 with TRBJ2-3; D not resolved. This TCR came from a man between 18 and 29 years old in good health. Some clones in this sample may be carry-over from other donors' samples. The specimen sequenced was naive CD8+ T cells from PBMCs. The CDR3 nucleotides are TGTGCCAGCAGTCGGCTCTTCACAGATACGCAGTATTTT. It is translated as CASSRLFTDTQYF.